This TCR beta chain originates from a study of spatial heterogeneity in lung cancer. General observations from the study: The estimated TCR-seq coverage of tumor T cells amounted to about 7% when looking at alpha chains and more than 11% when looking at beta chains. Mutation counts in tumors were tracked by counts of expanded intratumoral alpha and beta TCRs.

TCRdb used MiXCR to reprocess the 5' RACE reads, holding one entry per CDR3 protein. This sample has 9,800 or so distinct CDR3 sequences; about 6% occur once, and the top ten carry around a tenth. Specified time point: sample taken at primary tumor resection. Whole RNA, isolated from tumor, nontumor lung or frozen PBMC, was sequenced without prior sorting. CDR3 length: 14 amino acids. V lost 2 bases and J lost 8; bases outside the gene matches: 5. Germline V lookup: CDR1 MNHEY, CDR2 SMNVEV (reference sequence). At least ten counts were recorded for this clonotype. Its antigen is still unknown. This beta chain turned up in a library designed for alpha chains; as an off-target read, its abundance says little.

This TCR derives from a male donor with early-stage non-small cell lung cancer. The specimen comprised lung tumor tissue, sampled at surgery. This sequence joins TRBV27 and TRBJ2-4; TRBD1 aligns across 8 bases. Here the CDR3 DNA reads TGTGCCAGCAGTTTAGGACAGGGAGGATACATTCAGTACTTC. Protein product: CASSLGQGGYIQYF.